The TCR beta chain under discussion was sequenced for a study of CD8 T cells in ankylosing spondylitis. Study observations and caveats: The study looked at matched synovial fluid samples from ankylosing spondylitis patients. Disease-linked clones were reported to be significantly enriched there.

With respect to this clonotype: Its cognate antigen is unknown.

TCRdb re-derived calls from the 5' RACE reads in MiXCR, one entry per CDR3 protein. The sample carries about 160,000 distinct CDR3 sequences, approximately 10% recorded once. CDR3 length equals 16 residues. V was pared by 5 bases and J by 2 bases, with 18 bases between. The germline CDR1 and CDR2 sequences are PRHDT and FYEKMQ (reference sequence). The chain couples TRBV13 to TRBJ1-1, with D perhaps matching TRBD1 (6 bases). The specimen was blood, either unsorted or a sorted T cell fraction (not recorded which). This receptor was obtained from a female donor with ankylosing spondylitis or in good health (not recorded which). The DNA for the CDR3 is TGTGCCAGCAGCCCACGCGTCAGGGGCCTAAACACTGAAGCTTTCTTT. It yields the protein CASSPRVRGLNTEAFF.